These T cell receptor beta chains were read from a single sample in a study of low-dose radiotherapy and immunotherapy resistance in tumors. Using its own MiXCR run on the reads, TCRdb lists one record per CDR3 protein. The table records tens of thousands of distinct CDR3 sequences, roughly a sixth of them present only once. The sequencing here drew on PBMCs, taken before treatment. These receptors came from a male donor with prostate cancer. The CDR3 runs from the conserved cysteine through the conserved F or W. The order of the fields is D gene, clone size, J gene, V gene, CDR3 DNA, CDR3 protein. D genes are given only for firm matches. Expanded clones get a size class; other rows say once, few or many, or leave the size out.

.,.,TRBJ1-4,TRBV9,TGTGCCAGCAGCGTAGCCCCAGGGGAGTTCGAAAAACTGTTTTTT,CASSVAPGEFEKLFF
TRBD1,.,TRBJ2-7,TRBV4-2,TGTGCCAGCAGCCAAGAGGGGGAGGGACAGGGTTCCTACGAGCAGTACTTC,CASSQEGEGQGSYEQYF
.,many,TRBJ2-4,TRBV29-1,TGCAGCGCGATGAGGGTACGCTTAGCCAAAAACATTCAGTACTTC,CSAMRVRLAKNIQYF
.,many,TRBJ1-4,TRBV10-3,TGTGCCATCAGTGGCAGGTTTAATGAAAAACTGTTTTTT,CAISGRFNEKLFF
.,many,TRBJ2-2,TRBV29-1,TGCAGCGCCGGAGTTGCAGGGCTCGCCGGGGAGCTGTTTTTT,CSAGVAGLAGELFF
.,many,TRBJ2-7,TRBV4-2,TGTGCCAGCAGCCAAGAGGACCTGACAGGAGGGTACTCCTACGAGCAGTACTTC,CASSQEDLTGGYSYEQYF
TRBD1,many,TRBJ1-2,TRBV11-2,TGTGCCAGCAGCACGGGACAGGGGGCTGTTGGCTACACCTTC,CASSTGQGAVGYTF
.,few,TRBJ2-1,TRBV12-5,TGTGCTAGTGTATCTCCGGACAACTACAATGAGCAGTTCTTC,CASVSPDNYNEQFF
.,many,TRBJ1-1,TRBV2,TGTGCCAGCAGTCTAGACGGGTTCACTGAAGCTTTCTTT,CASSLDGFTEAFF
TRBD2,.,TRBJ2-1,TRBV7-2,TGTGCCAGCAGCTTAGGACTAGCGGGTAGTGAGCAGTTCTTC,CASSLGLAGSEQFF